This T cell receptor beta chain was identified during a study of OX40 agonist ivuxolimab in advanced cancers. Study results and caveats: In the 0.1 to 3.0 mg/kg range, CD4+ and CD8+ blood T cells had expanded clonally by week 6. Relative to CD4+, CD8+ T cells held more expanded clones on average.

In the case of this clone: Its target is unknown.

Trimming took off 6 bases at V and 4 bases at J, with 10 bases between the two ends. There are 13 residues in the CDR3. Germline CDR1 is MNHEY and CDR2 is SVGAGI. Sequencing was performed with immunoSEQ multiplex PCR; in TCRdb, only in-frame clones are kept and a portion is missing. The data hold 37,000 or so clones, with roughly four fifths observed a single time. This receptor was identified in an adult with an advanced solid tumor such as melanoma, head and neck, liver or kidney cancer. V gene TRBV6-5 combines with J gene TRBJ1-3, with no clear D. This sample comprised CD4+ or CD8+ T cells sorted from blood, obtained in a trial of the OX40 agonist ivuxolimab. The CDR3 DNA sequence: TGTGCCAGCAGCGACGATACCGGAAACACCATATATTTT. Amino acid sequence: CASSDDTGNTIYF.